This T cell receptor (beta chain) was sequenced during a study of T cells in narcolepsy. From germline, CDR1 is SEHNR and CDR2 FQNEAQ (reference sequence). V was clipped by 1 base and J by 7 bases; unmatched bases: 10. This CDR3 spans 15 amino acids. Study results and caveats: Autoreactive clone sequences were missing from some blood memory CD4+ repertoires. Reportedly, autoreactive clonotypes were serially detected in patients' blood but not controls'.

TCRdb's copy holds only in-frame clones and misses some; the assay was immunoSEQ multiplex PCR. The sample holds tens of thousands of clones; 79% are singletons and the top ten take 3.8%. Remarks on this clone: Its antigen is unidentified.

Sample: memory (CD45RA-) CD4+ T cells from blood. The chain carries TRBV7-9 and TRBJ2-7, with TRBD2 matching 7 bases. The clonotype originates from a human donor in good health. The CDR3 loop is CASSLGRDYPGEQYF. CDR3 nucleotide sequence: TGTGCCAGCAGCTTAGGCCGGGACTACCCTGGGGAGCAGTACTTC.